These 22 T cell receptor beta chains were sequenced from one sample in a study of post-analysis software for immune sequencing data. The study's findings and limits: A handful of TRBV segments, including TRBV5-6, TRBV5-1 and TRBV20-1, were more frequent in patients than controls.

TCR beta libraries were prepared from cDNA with unique molecular identifiers. In TCRdb, the PCR reads were re-called with MiXCR into one record per CDR3 protein. The sample contains 650,000 to 850,000 distinct CDR3 sequences, just over 45% of which appear only once. Their antigens are not known. The specimen sequenced was blood. The receptor set was obtained from a girl aged 5-17 years with multiple sclerosis.

This chain connects TRBV20-1 to TRBJ2-4; 11 bases are a match to TRBD2. The assigned J gene may be wrong: the sequence end matches TRBJ2-7 better. The CDR3 totals 14 residues. The germline V gene has CDR1 DFQATT and CDR2 SNEGSKA (reference sequence). CDR3 bases: TGCAGTGCTATTCTAGCGGGAGGTACATACGAGCAGTACTTC. Amino acid sequence: CSAILAGGTYEQYF.

This rearrangement joins TRBV18 to TRBJ2-4; the match to TRBD2 covers 7 bases. The CDR3 is 19 residues long. Germline loops: CDR1 KGHSH, CDR2 LQKENI. V was pared by 8 bases and J by 0 bases, with 19 bases of the junction left unmatched. CDR3 loop: CASESERGRSPLAKNIQYF. The CDR3 DNA sequence: TGTGCCAGCGAGTCGGAGCGCGGGAGATCCCCGCTAGCCAAAAACATTCAGTACTTC.

The V gene is TRBV7-9, the J gene TRBJ2-1; TRBD2 agrees at 7 bases. The V and J ends lost 1 base and 7 bases, in that order; junction bases with no gene match: 7. Germline CDR1 is SEHNR and CDR2 is FQNEAQ (reference sequence). CDR3 length equals 15 residues. The CDR3 DNA reads as TGTGCCAGCAGCTTAGATAGCCTAGCGGTGAATGAGCAGTTCTTC. Protein sequence: CASSLDSLAVNEQFF.

This sequence joins TRBV29-1 and TRBJ2-3; 7 nucleotides align to TRBD1. This CDR3 is 13 amino acids long. The ends lost 4 bases at V and 4 bases at J; junction bases unmatched: 5. Germline lookup yields CDR1 SQVTM and CDR2 ANQGSEA. This CDR3 is CSVAPTGADTQYF. The DNA for the CDR3 is TGCAGCGTTGCTCCTACAGGGGCAGATACGCAGTATTTT.

The V gene is TRBV12-3 or TRBV12-4, the J gene TRBJ2-1; 12 nucleotides match TRBD2. The CDR3 spans 14 residues. The junction had 3 bases not matched to a gene; V was cut back by 2 bases and J by 10 bases. The CDR3 nucleotides read TGTGCCAGCAGTTTAAGTCTAGCGGGAGGGGAGCAGTTCTTC. This encodes CASSLSLAGGEQFF.

The V and J genes are TRBV30 and TRBJ1-1, with D uncertain. The CDR3 runs 11 residues. Trimming took 3 bases from V and 4 from J, leaving 6 bases between them. The germline CDR1 and CDR2 sequences are GTSNPN and SVGIG (reference sequence). CDR3 nucleotides: TGTGCCTGGAGCTATCCCACTGAAGCTTTCTTT. It codes for CAWSYPTEAFF.

The table lists this clonotype with a count of one. The genes are TRBV7-9 and TRBJ2-7; possible D gene TRBD2, 5 bases. Trimming removed 4 bases at V and 3 bases at J, with 19 bases between. The CDR3 loop spans 16 amino acids. Germline CDR1 and CDR2: SEHNR and FQNEAQ (reference sequence). The CDR3 nucleotides are TGTGCCAGCAGCTCTACGACTACGCGGGCCGTCTACGAGCAGTACTTC. Translated: CASSSTTTRAVYEQYF. The entire variable domain, with the rest obtained from reference TRBV7-9 and TRBJ2-7, is as follows: DTGVSQNPRHKITKRGQNVTFRCDPISEHNRLYWYRQTLGQGPEFLTYFQNEAQLEKSRLLSDRFSAERPKGSFSTLEIQRTEQGDSAMYLCASSSTTTRAVYEQYFGPGTRLTVT.

This clonotype was seen more than once but under ten times. V and J are TRBV3-1 and TRBJ2-7, with no clear D. Germline-derived CDR1 and CDR2 are LGHDT and YNNKEL (reference sequence). The CDR3 has 14 residues. Trimming took 1 base from V and 1 from J, leaving 8 bases between them. The CDR3 loop is CASSQAAASYEQYF. The CDR3 coding sequence is TGTGCCAGCAGCCAAGCAGCAGCTTCCTACGAGCAGTACTTC.

V gene TRBV27 combines with J gene TRBJ2-1, with D perhaps matching TRBD1 (6 bases). CDR1 and CDR2 (germline): MNHEY, SMNVEV (reference sequence). The CDR3 loop spans 14 amino acids. V dropped 6 bases and J dropped 7 bases, with 16 bases sitting between them. This CDR3 reads CASRSLSGANEQFF. The CDR3 DNA reads TGTGCCAGCAGGTCCCTTTCAGGGGCAAATGAGCAGTTCTTC.

The J gene is TRBJ2-3, the V gene TRBV7-3; tentatively, D is TRBD1 or TRBD2 (5 bases each). This CDR3 region has 15 residues. Germline lookup yields CDR1 SGHTA and CDR2 FQGTGA. V was cut by 5 bases and J by 1 base, with 13 bases left in between. The CDR3 loop is CASSALWDGTDTQYF. For the CDR3, the DNA is TGTGCCAGCAGCGCCCTTTGGGACGGCACAGATACGCAGTATTTT.

The rearrangement links TRBV20-1 to TRBJ2-1; TRBD2 matches 8 bases. Germline loops: CDR1 DFQATT, CDR2 SNEGSKA (reference sequence). V was pared by 1 base and J by 9 bases, with 8 bases of the junction left unmatched. The CDR3 loop spans 14 amino acids. The DNA of the CDR3 is TGCAGTGCTAGAGTTCCGGGCGGGAGGAGTGAGCAGTTCTTC. Translated, it gives CSARVPGGRSEQFF.

The V and J genes are TRBV15 and TRBJ1-1; D is undetermined. CDR3 size: 13 residues. V shed 6 bases and J shed 4 bases, with 12 bases lying between them. Germline V gene sequence: CDR1 LNHNV, CDR2 YYDKDF (reference sequence). CDR3 loop: CATRREVGTEAFF. CDR3 bases: TGTGCCACCAGGAGGGAGGTAGGCACTGAAGCTTTCTTT.

This sequence joins TRBV15 and TRBJ1-1; D might be TRBD1 (6 bases). V lost 3 bases to trimming and J lost 6 bases, with 17 bases between them. The CDR3 totals 15 residues. Germline values: CDR1 LNHNV, CDR2 YYDKDF (reference sequence). CDR3: CATSSETTGGPEAFF. As DNA, the CDR3 is TGTGCCACCAGCAGCGAGACGACAGGAGGTCCTGAAGCTTTCTTT.

This clonotype has a count of ten or more. This chain joins TRBV7-2 and TRBJ2-4; D call uncertain. Between the trimmed V and J ends, which lost 3 bases and 0 bases, there was a span of 12 bases. The CDR3 covers 16 residues. The germline gives CDR1 SGHTA, CDR2 FQGNSA. In DNA, the CDR3 is TGTGCCAGCAGCTTCTCGGTAGTCTTAGCCAAAAACATTCAGTACTTC. It codes for CASSFSVVLAKNIQYF.

A word on this clonotype: The conserved closing phenylalanine or tryptophan is absent in this CDR3, likely reflecting a read error. This sequence joins TRBV2 and TRBJ2-5; no firm D call. The J call may be incorrect, as the DNA end agrees better with TRBJ2-7. The CDR3 sequence is 12 residues long. Germline assignment: CDR1 SNHLY and CDR2 FYNNEI. CDR3: CASSRAPYEQYC. The CDR3 nucleotides are TGTGCCAGCTCCCGAGCCCCCTACGAGCAGTACTGC.

Many counts were recorded for this clonotype. V usage is TRBV7-3 and J usage is TRBJ2-2; D call uncertain. V lost 1 base, J lost 1 base, and 10 bases lay in between. The germline V gene has CDR1 SGHTA and CDR2 FQGTGA. The length of the CDR3 is 16 residues. In DNA form, the CDR3 reads TGTGCCAGCAGCTTAAAGGTTGTACAGAACACCGGGGAGCTGTTTTTT. Translated: CASSLKVVQNTGELFF.

This clonotype was seen ten or more times. The chain carries TRBV28 and TRBJ2-7; a weak D match, TRBD1 (6 bases). Trimming cost V 6 bases and J 6 bases, with 15 bases left between them. Germline assignment: CDR1 MDHEN and CDR2 SYDVKM. The CDR3 is 13 residues long. The CDR3 sequence is CASSPTGLTEQYF. DNA for the CDR3: TGTGCCAGCAGCCCCACAGGGCTAACCGAGCAGTACTTC.

This clonotype was observed a few times. The chain recombines TRBV3-1 with TRBJ2-2; no firm D call. The CDR3 consists of 12 residues. The V gene's germline CDR1 is LGHDT and CDR2 YNNKEL (reference sequence). V lost 1 base to trimming and J lost 9 bases, with 6 bases between them. The CDR3 region has the DNA TGTGCCAGCAGCCAAGGGGTCAGGGAGCTGTTTTTT. As protein: CASSQGVRELFF.

The chain carries TRBV12-3 or TRBV12-4 and TRBJ2-5; TRBD1 aligns across 9 bases. The end of the DNA aligns better with TRBJ2-7, so the J call may be wrong. CDR3 size: 15 residues. This CDR3 reads CASTSIGTGYHEQYF. CDR3 DNA: TGTGCCAGCACCTCCATAGGGACAGGGTACCACGAGCAGTACTTC.

V gene TRBV7-2 combines with J gene TRBJ2-1; D is perhaps TRBD1 or TRBD2 (5 bases each). Germline-derived CDR1 and CDR2 are SGHTA and FQGNSA. CDR3 size: 14 residues. The V end was cut by 6 bases, the J end by 5 bases, with 14 bases between. Here the CDR3 DNA reads TGTGCCAGCAGACCCACGGGACGTCACAATGAGCAGTTCTTC. Its protein product is CASRPTGRHNEQFF. The whole variable domain, filled in from reference TRBV7-2 and TRBJ2-1, reads GAGVSQSPSNKVTEKGKDVELRCDPISGHTALYWYRQSLGQGLEFLIYFQGNSAPDKSGLPSDRFSAERTGGSVSTLTIQRTQQEDSAVYLCASRPTGRHNEQFFGPGTRLTVL.

This sequence joins TRBV20-1 and TRBJ2-7; 9 bases are shared with TRBD1. With 1 base clipped from V and 5 bases from J, the junction kept 6 bases outside the gene matches. There are 14 residues in the CDR3. CDR1 is DFQATT and CDR2 is SNEGSKA in the germline V gene (reference sequence). The CDR3 DNA reads TGCAGTGCTAGAGGAAGGGACAGGGTTGACGAGCAGTACTTC. Amino acids: CSARGRDRVDEQYF.

This clonotype was seen a handful of times. This chain uses TRBV7-9 with TRBJ2-5; tentative D call: TRBD2 (6 bases). Germline-derived CDR1 and CDR2 are SEHNR and FQNEAQ (reference sequence). Trimming took 3 bases from V and 10 from J, leaving 9 bases between them. The CDR3 totals 11 residues. The CDR3 loop is CASSFREVQYF. The CDR3 DNA reads as TGTGCCAGCAGCTTCAGGGAGGTCCAGTACTTC. Together with reference TRBV7-9 and TRBJ2-5, the CDR3 gives the full variable domain: DTGVSQNPRHKITKRGQNVTFRCDPISEHNRLYWYRQTLGQGPEFLTYFQNEAQLEKSRLLSDRFSAERPKGSFSTLEIQRTEQGDSAMYLCASSFREVQYFGPGTRLLVL.